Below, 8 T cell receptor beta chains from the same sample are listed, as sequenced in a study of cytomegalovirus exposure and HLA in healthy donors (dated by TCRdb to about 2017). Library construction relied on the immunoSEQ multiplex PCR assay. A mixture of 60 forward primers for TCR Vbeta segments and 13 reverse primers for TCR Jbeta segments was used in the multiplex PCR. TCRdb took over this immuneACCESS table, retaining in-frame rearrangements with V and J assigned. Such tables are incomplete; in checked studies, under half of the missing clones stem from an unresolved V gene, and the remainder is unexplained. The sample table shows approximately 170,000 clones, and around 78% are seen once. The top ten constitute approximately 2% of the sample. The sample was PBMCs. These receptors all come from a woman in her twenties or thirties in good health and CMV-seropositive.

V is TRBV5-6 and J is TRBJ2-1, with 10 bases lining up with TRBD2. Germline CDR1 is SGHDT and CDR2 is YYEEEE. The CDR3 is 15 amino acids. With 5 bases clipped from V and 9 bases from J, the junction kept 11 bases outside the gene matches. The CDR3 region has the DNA TGTGCCAGCAGGCTTAACCCAGCGGGAGGGGGTGAGCAGTTCTTC. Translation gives CASRLNPAGGGEQFF.

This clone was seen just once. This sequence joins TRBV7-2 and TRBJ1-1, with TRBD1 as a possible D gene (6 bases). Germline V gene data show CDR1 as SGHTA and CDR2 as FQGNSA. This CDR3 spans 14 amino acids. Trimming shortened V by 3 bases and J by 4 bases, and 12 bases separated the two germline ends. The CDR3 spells CASSFGRGGTEAFF. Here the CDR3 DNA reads TGTGCCAGCAGCTTCGGGCGAGGGGGCACTGAAGCTTTCTTT. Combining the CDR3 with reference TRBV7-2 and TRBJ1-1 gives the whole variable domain GAGVSQSPSNKVTEKGKDVELRCDPISGHTALYWYRQSLGQGLEFLIYFQGNSAPDKSGLPSDRFSAERTGGSVSTLTIQRTQQEDSAVYLCASSFGRGGTEAFFGQGTRLTVV.

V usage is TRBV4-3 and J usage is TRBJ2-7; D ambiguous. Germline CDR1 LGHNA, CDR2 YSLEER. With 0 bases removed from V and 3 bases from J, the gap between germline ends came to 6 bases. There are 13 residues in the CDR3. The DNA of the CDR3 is TGCGCCAGCAGCCAAGATTTTAACTACGAGCAGTACTTC. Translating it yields CASSQDFNYEQYF.

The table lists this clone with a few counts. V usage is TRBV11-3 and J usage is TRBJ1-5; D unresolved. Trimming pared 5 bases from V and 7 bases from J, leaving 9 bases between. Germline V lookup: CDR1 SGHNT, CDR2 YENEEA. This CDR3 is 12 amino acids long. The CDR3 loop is CASSLPEQPQHF. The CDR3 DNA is TGTGCCAGCAGCCTACCGGAGCAGCCCCAGCATTTT.

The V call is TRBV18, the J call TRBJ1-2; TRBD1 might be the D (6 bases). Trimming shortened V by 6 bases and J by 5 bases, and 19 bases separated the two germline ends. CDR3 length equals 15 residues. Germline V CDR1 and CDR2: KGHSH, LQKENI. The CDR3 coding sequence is TGTGCCAGCTCTCAAGAACAGGGAATAGGGTATGGCTACACCTTC. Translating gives CASSQEQGIGYGYTF.

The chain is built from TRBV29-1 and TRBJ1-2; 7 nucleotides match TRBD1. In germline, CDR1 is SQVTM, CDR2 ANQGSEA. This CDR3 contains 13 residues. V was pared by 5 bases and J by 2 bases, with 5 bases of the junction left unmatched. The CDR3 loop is CSVSPGQNYGYTF. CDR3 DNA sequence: TGCAGCGTTTCACCGGGACAGAACTATGGCTACACCTTC.

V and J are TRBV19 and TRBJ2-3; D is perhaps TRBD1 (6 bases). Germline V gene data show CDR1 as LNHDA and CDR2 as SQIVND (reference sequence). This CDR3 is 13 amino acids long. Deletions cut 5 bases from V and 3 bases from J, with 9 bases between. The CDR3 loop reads CASSGQGTDTQYF. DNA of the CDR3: TGTGCCAGTAGTGGTCAGGGGACAGATACGCAGTATTTT.

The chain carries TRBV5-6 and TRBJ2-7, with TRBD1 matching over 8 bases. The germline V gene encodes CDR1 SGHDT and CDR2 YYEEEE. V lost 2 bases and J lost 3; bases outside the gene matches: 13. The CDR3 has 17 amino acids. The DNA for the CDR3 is TGTGCCAGCAGCTTATTAACGATGGGACAGGAGTACTACGAGCAGTACTTC. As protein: CASSLLTMGQEYYEQYF.